A selection of T cell receptor beta chains follows, all from one sample in a study of cytomegalovirus exposure and HLA in healthy donors. The protocol was immunoSEQ multiplex PCR, while the TCRdb copy is restricted to in-frame clones and leaves out a portion. The sample has around 200,000 clones; just over 75% are singletons. Sequencing input: PBMCs. These receptor sequences come from a woman aged 55-70 years in good health and CMV-seropositive. The CDR3 runs from the conserved cysteine through the conserved F or W. The D gene is left open where the match is weak. Some rows have no size entry. The others give once, few or many, or a class for an expanded clone.

j_gene: TRBJ2-5
len: 14
abundance: .
v_gene: TRBV5-4
d_gene: .
CDR3aa: CASSPGVGEETQYF
CDR3nt: TGTGCCAGCTCCCCGGGGGTGGGGGAAGAGACCCAGTACTTC

j_gene: TRBJ1-6
len: 15
abundance: .
v_gene: TRBV7-9
d_gene: .
CDR3aa: CASSSGLGDNSPLHF
CDR3nt: TGTGCCAGCAGCTCGGGACTTGGGGATAATTCACCCCTCCACTTT

j_gene: TRBJ2-7
len: 16
abundance: .
v_gene: TRBV14
d_gene: TRBD1
CDR3aa: CASSQGSVTGVYEQYF
CDR3nt: TGTGCCAGCAGCCAAGGTTCCGTGACAGGGGTCTACGAGCAGTACTTC

j_gene: TRBJ1-1
len: 15
abundance: .
v_gene: TRBV11-1
d_gene: .
CDR3aa: CASRWSGVTNTEAFF
CDR3nt: TGTGCCAGCAGGTGGAGCGGGGTGACGAACACTGAAGCTTTCTTT

j_gene: TRBJ1-2
len: 14
abundance: .
v_gene: TRBV7-2
d_gene: .
CDR3aa: CASSYTGVNYGYTF
CDR3nt: TGTGCCAGCAGCTACACGGGGGTGAACTATGGCTACACCTTC

j_gene: TRBJ1-1
len: 15
abundance: .
v_gene: TRBV7-2
d_gene: .
CDR3aa: CASSLPGSMNTEAFF
CDR3nt: TGTGCCAGCAGCTTACCAGGGTCGATGAACACTGAAGCTTTCTTT

j_gene: TRBJ1-2
len: 14
abundance: .
v_gene: TRBV28
d_gene: .
CDR3aa: CASSPGTIQGGYTF
CDR3nt: TGTGCCAGCAGCCCCGGAACGATTCAGGGCGGCTACACCTTC

j_gene: TRBJ2-3
len: 17
abundance: once
v_gene: TRBV5-6
d_gene: TRBD2
CDR3aa: CASSLVGTFGGTDTQYF
CDR3nt: TGTGCCAGCAGCTTGGTGGGGACTTTCGGGGGGACAGATACGCAGTATTTT

j_gene: TRBJ2-3
len: 15
abundance: .
v_gene: TRBV9
d_gene: .
CDR3aa: CASSVVTASTDTQYF
CDR3nt: TGTGCCAGCAGCGTAGTAACAGCTAGCACAGATACGCAGTATTTT

j_gene: TRBJ2-2
len: 14
abundance: .
v_gene: TRBV5-1
d_gene: TRBD2
CDR3aa: CASRAGTSSGELFF
CDR3nt: TGCGCCAGCAGGGCCGGGACTAGTTCTGGGGAGCTGTTTTTT

j_gene: TRBJ1-1
len: 14
abundance: .
v_gene: TRBV7-2
d_gene: TRBD1
CDR3aa: CASRAGTGNTEAFF
CDR3nt: TGTGCCAGCAGAGCCGGGACAGGGAACACTGAAGCTTTCTTT

j_gene: TRBJ2-1
len: 12
abundance: .
v_gene: TRBV28
d_gene: .
CDR3aa: CASSFVFYEQFF
CDR3nt: TGTGCCAGCAGTTTCGTTTTCTATGAGCAGTTCTTC

j_gene: TRBJ2-3
len: 14
abundance: .
v_gene: TRBV4-2
d_gene: .
CDR3aa: CASSQSSLQGTQYF
CDR3nt: TGTGCCAGCAGCCAAAGTTCGTTACAGGGTACGCAGTATTTT

j_gene: TRBJ1-4
len: 17
abundance: .
v_gene: TRBV6-1
d_gene: TRBD1
CDR3aa: CASSEKGQGRSNEKLFF
CDR3nt: TGTGCCAGCAGTGAAAAAGGACAGGGTCGATCTAATGAAAAACTGTTTTTT

j_gene: TRBJ1-2
len: 15
abundance: once
v_gene: TRBV4-3
d_gene: TRBD1
CDR3aa: CASSHTTGGSYGYTF
CDR3nt: TGCGCCAGCAGCCACACGACAGGGGGCAGCTATGGCTACACCTTC

j_gene: TRBJ2-5
len: 13
abundance: .
v_gene: TRBV6-1
d_gene: .
CDR3aa: CASRGIDSETQYF
CDR3nt: TGTGCCAGTCGAGGGATCGATTCGGAGACCCAGTACTTC

j_gene: TRBJ2-2
len: 14
abundance: .
v_gene: TRBV29-1
d_gene: .
CDR3aa: CSVRGAGVTGELFF
CDR3nt: TGCAGCGTTCGCGGGGCCGGGGTGACCGGGGAGCTGTTTTTT

j_gene: TRBJ1-5
len: 14
abundance: .
v_gene: TRBV5-5
d_gene: .
CDR3aa: CASSLAGGNQPQHF
CDR3nt: TGTGCCAGCAGCTTGGCCGGGGGCAATCAGCCCCAGCATTTT

j_gene: TRBJ1-5
len: 12
abundance: .
v_gene: TRBV6-5
d_gene: .
CDR3aa: CASRRQDQPQHF
CDR3nt: TGTGCCAGCAGACGACAGGATCAGCCCCAGCATTTT

j_gene: TRBJ2-1
len: 16
abundance: .
v_gene: TRBV4-3
d_gene: TRBD1
CDR3aa: CASSQEAGTGSEEQFF
CDR3nt: TGCGCCAGCAGCCAAGAGGCCGGGACAGGATCTGAGGAGCAGTTCTTC

j_gene: TRBJ2-7
len: 15
abundance: .
v_gene: TRBV28
d_gene: TRBD2
CDR3aa: CASSSPTSGRSEQYF
CDR3nt: TGTGCCAGCAGTTCCCCGACTAGCGGGAGAAGCGAGCAGTACTTC

j_gene: TRBJ2-2
len: 14
abundance: once
v_gene: TRBV2
d_gene: TRBD1
CDR3aa: CASKGAANTGELFF
CDR3nt: TGTGCCAGCAAGGGGGCAGCGAACACCGGGGAGCTGTTTTTT

j_gene: TRBJ2-7
len: 12
abundance: .
v_gene: TRBV18
d_gene: .
CDR3aa: CASSTASYEQYF
CDR3nt: TGTGCCAGCTCCACTGCCTCCTACGAGCAGTACTTC

j_gene: TRBJ2-7
len: 14
abundance: .
v_gene: TRBV6-6
d_gene: .
CDR3aa: CASRQGTISYEQYF
CDR3nt: TGTGCCAGCAGACAGGGAACGATCTCCTACGAGCAGTACTTC

j_gene: TRBJ1-1
len: 14
abundance: .
v_gene: TRBV27
d_gene: TRBD1
CDR3aa: CASSGTGGPKEAFF
CDR3nt: TGTGCCAGCAGCGGGACAGGGGGTCCGAAAGAAGCTTTCTTT

j_gene: TRBJ2-1
len: 17
abundance: few
v_gene: TRBV11-2
d_gene: .
CDR3aa: CASSLGGAASSYNEQFF
CDR3nt: TGTGCCAGCAGCTTAGGGGGAGCCGCCAGCTCCTACAATGAGCAGTTCTTC

j_gene: TRBJ2-1
len: 14
abundance: .
v_gene: TRBV30
d_gene: TRBD1
CDR3aa: CAWGRGISYNEQFF
CDR3nt: TGTGCCTGGGGCAGGGGGATATCCTACAATGAGCAGTTCTTC

j_gene: TRBJ1-4
len: 13
abundance: .
v_gene: TRBV28
d_gene: .
CDR3aa: CASSSGADEKLFF
CDR3nt: TGTGCCAGCAGTTCGGGAGCCGATGAAAAACTGTTTTTT

j_gene: TRBJ1-2
len: 15
abundance: .
v_gene: TRBV19
d_gene: TRBD1
CDR3aa: CASSITGQGADGYTF
CDR3nt: TGTGCCAGTAGTATAACCGGACAGGGGGCCGATGGCTACACCTTC

j_gene: TRBJ1-4
len: 18
abundance: .
v_gene: TRBV21-1
d_gene: .
CDR3aa: CASSNGFYRGWIDEKLFF
CDR3nt: TGTGCCAGCAGCAATGGGTTCTATAGGGGATGGATAGATGAAAAACTGTTTTTT

j_gene: TRBJ1-2
len: 12
abundance: .
v_gene: TRBV30
d_gene: TRBD1
CDR3aa: CACGQGPRGYTF
CDR3nt: TGTGCCTGTGGACAGGGCCCTCGGGGCTACACCTTC

j_gene: TRBJ2-7
len: 15
abundance: .
v_gene: TRBV5-1
d_gene: .
CDR3aa: CASSLGQTSSYEQYF
CDR3nt: TGCGCCAGCAGCTTGGGACAGACCAGCTCCTACGAGCAGTACTTC

j_gene: TRBJ2-5
len: 13
abundance: .
v_gene: TRBV5-6
d_gene: TRBD2
CDR3aa: CASSGLVWETQYF
CDR3nt: TGTGCCAGCAGTGGACTAGTTTGGGAGACCCAGTACTTC

j_gene: TRBJ2-7
len: 17
abundance: .
v_gene: TRBV18
d_gene: TRBD2
CDR3aa: CASSPPGSSGGAYEQYF
CDR3nt: TGTGCCAGCTCACCTCCGGGGTCTAGCGGGGGGGCCTACGAGCAGTACTTC

j_gene: TRBJ1-6
len: 13
abundance: .
v_gene: TRBV7-8
d_gene: .
CDR3aa: CATLLLPNSPLHF
CDR3nt: TGTGCCACCCTCCTTCTCCCTAATTCACCCCTCCACTTT

j_gene: TRBJ2-3
len: 18
abundance: .
v_gene: TRBV10-3
d_gene: .
CDR3aa: CAISESVKRVSGTDTQYF
CDR3nt: TGTGCCATCAGTGAATCGGTGAAAAGGGTGAGCGGGACAGATACGCAGTATTTT

j_gene: TRBJ1-2
len: 16
abundance: .
v_gene: TRBV7-9
d_gene: TRBD1
CDR3aa: CASSPGTGGFDYGYTF
CDR3nt: TGTGCCAGCAGCCCCGGGACAGGGGGCTTCGACTATGGCTACACCTTC

j_gene: TRBJ2-3
len: 14
abundance: .
v_gene: TRBV7-2
d_gene: .
CDR3aa: CASSLSRDTDTQYF
CDR3nt: TGTGCCAGCAGCTTATCGCGGGACACAGATACGCAGTATTTT

j_gene: TRBJ1-6
len: 17
abundance: .
v_gene: TRBV7-2
d_gene: TRBD1
CDR3aa: CASSFPGQSSYNSPLHF
CDR3nt: TGTGCCAGCAGCTTCCCGGGACAGAGCTCCTATAATTCACCCCTCCACTTT

j_gene: TRBJ1-6
len: 16
abundance: .
v_gene: TRBV5-4
d_gene: TRBD1
CDR3aa: CASSFAHRGNNSPLHF
CDR3nt: TGTGCCAGCAGCTTTGCGCACAGGGGAAATAATTCACCCCTCCACTTT

j_gene: TRBJ2-7
len: 13
abundance: .
v_gene: TRBV5-4
d_gene: .
CDR3aa: CASSLDRVYEQYF
CDR3nt: TGTGCCAGCAGCTTGGACAGGGTGTACGAGCAGTACTTC

j_gene: TRBJ2-1
len: 15
abundance: .
v_gene: TRBV2
d_gene: TRBD2
CDR3aa: CASSPNSGGNNEQFF
CDR3nt: TGTGCCAGCAGCCCCAACTCGGGAGGGAACAATGAGCAGTTCTTC

j_gene: TRBJ2-3
len: 16
abundance: .
v_gene: TRBV9
d_gene: TRBD2
CDR3aa: CASSSPVAGGADTQYF
CDR3nt: TGTGCCAGCAGCTCCCCGGTAGCGGGAGGCGCAGATACGCAGTATTTT

j_gene: TRBJ2-2
len: 15
abundance: few
v_gene: TRBV5-4
d_gene: .
CDR3aa: CASSLARSNTGELFF
CDR3nt: TGTGCCAGCAGCTTGGCGCGGAGTAACACCGGGGAGCTGTTTTTT

j_gene: TRBJ2-7
len: 14
abundance: .
v_gene: TRBV28
d_gene: TRBD1
CDR3aa: CASSLRDRGHEQYF
CDR3nt: TGTGCCAGCAGTTTAAGGGACAGGGGCCACGAGCAGTACTTC

j_gene: TRBJ2-7
len: 14
abundance: .
v_gene: TRBV7-2
d_gene: .
CDR3aa: CASSLGSTAYEQYF
CDR3nt: TGTGCCAGCAGCTTGGGCTCAACAGCCTACGAGCAGTACTTC

j_gene: TRBJ2-3
len: 15
abundance: .
v_gene: TRBV10-3
d_gene: TRBD2
CDR3aa: CAIRGTSGPGDTQYF
CDR3nt: TGTGCCATCAGGGGGACTAGCGGACCTGGGGATACGCAGTATTTT

j_gene: TRBJ2-5
len: 15
abundance: .
v_gene: TRBV5-1
d_gene: .
CDR3aa: CASSWMGAREETQYF
CDR3nt: TGCGCCAGCAGCTGGATGGGGGCAAGGGAAGAGACCCAGTACTTC

j_gene: TRBJ2-3
len: 17
abundance: .
v_gene: TRBV28
d_gene: TRBD2
CDR3aa: CASSFLAGGRGPDTQYF
CDR3nt: TGTGCCAGCAGTTTTCTAGCGGGAGGAAGGGGCCCAGATACGCAGTATTTT

j_gene: TRBJ2-3
len: 15
abundance: few
v_gene: TRBV6-4
d_gene: TRBD1
CDR3aa: CASSAWTGGTDTQYF
CDR3nt: TGTGCCAGCAGTGCCTGGACAGGGGGAACAGATACGCAGTATTTT

j_gene: TRBJ2-2
len: 18
abundance: .
v_gene: TRBV4-1
d_gene: TRBD1
CDR3aa: CASSQDMRQGAWPGELFF
CDR3nt: TGCGCCAGCAGCCAAGATATGCGACAGGGGGCATGGCCCGGGGAGCTGTTTTTT

j_gene: TRBJ1-5
len: 14
abundance: .
v_gene: TRBV2
d_gene: TRBD1
CDR3aa: CASWRGQGNQPQHF
CDR3nt: TGTGCCAGCTGGCGGGGACAGGGGAATCAGCCCCAGCATTTT

j_gene: TRBJ2-1
len: 13
abundance: .
v_gene: TRBV18
d_gene: .
CDR3aa: CASSPRLDNEQFF
CDR3nt: TGTGCCAGCTCACCACGATTAGACAATGAGCAGTTCTTC

j_gene: TRBJ1-3
len: 13
abundance: once
v_gene: TRBV27
d_gene: .
CDR3aa: CASSLSRGNTIYF
CDR3nt: TGTGCCAGCAGTTTATCGAGGGGAAACACCATATATTTT

j_gene: TRBJ2-6
len: 16
abundance: .
v_gene: TRBV9
d_gene: TRBD1
CDR3aa: CASSTDRKSGANVLTF
CDR3nt: TGTGCCAGCAGCACGGACAGGAAGTCTGGGGCCAACGTCCTGACTTTC

j_gene: TRBJ2-3
len: 17
abundance: few
v_gene: TRBV1
d_gene: .
CDR3aa: CTSSHSGLAGRTDTQYF
CDR3nt: TGCACCAGCAGCCATTCGGGACTAGCGGGACGGACAGATACGCAGTATTTT

j_gene: TRBJ2-2
len: 16
abundance: .
v_gene: TRBV2
d_gene: TRBD1
CDR3aa: CASSEEGQGSTGELFF
CDR3nt: TGTGCCAGCAGTGAAGAGGGACAGGGGAGCACCGGGGAGCTGTTTTTT

j_gene: TRBJ2-7
len: 15
abundance: .
v_gene: TRBV28
d_gene: .
CDR3aa: CASSRVGQGLYEQYF
CDR3nt: TGTGCCAGCAGCCGGGTCGGGCAGGGGTTGTACGAGCAGTACTTC

j_gene: TRBJ1-3
len: 14
abundance: .
v_gene: TRBV28
d_gene: TRBD1
CDR3aa: CASGTGGAGNTIYF
CDR3nt: TGTGCCAGCGGAACAGGGGGCGCCGGAAACACCATATATTTT

j_gene: TRBJ2-3
len: 16
abundance: .
v_gene: TRBV7-8
d_gene: TRBD2
CDR3aa: CASSGGLAGEVGTQYF
CDR3nt: TGTGCCAGCAGCGGTGGACTAGCGGGCGAAGTGGGTACGCAGTATTTT